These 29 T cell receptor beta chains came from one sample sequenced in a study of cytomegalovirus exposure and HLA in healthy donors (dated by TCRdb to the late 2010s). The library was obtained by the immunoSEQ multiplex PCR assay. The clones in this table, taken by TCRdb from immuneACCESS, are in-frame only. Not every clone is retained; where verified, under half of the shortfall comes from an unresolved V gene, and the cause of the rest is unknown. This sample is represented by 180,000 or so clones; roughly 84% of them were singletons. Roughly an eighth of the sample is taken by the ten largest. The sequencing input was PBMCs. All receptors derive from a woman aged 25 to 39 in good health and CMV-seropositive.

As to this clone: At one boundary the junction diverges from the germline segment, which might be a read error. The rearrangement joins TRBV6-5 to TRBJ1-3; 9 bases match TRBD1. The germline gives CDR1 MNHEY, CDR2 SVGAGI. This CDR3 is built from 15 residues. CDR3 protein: CASTLGTGPGNTIYF. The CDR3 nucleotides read TGTGCCAGCACCCTAGGGACAGGGCCTGGAAATACCATATATTTT.

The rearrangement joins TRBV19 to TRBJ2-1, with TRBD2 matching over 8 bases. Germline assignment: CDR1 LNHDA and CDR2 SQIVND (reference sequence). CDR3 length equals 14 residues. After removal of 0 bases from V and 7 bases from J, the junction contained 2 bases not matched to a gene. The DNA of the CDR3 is TGTGCCAGTAGTATAGATGGGACTAGGAATGAGCAGTTCTTC. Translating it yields CASSIDGTRNEQFF.

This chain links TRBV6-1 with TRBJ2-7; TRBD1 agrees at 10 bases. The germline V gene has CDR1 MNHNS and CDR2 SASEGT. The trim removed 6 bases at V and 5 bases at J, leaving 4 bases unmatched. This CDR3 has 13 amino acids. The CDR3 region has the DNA TGTGCCAGCAGGGACAGGGGGTTCGACGAGCAGTACTTC. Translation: CASRDRGFDEQYF.

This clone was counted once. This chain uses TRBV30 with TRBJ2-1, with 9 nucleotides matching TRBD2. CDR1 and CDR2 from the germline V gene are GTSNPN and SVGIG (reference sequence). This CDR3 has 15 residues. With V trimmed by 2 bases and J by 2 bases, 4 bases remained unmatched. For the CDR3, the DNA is TGTGCCTGGAGTCCACTAGCGGGCCCCTACAATGAGCAGTTCTTC. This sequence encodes CAWSPLAGPYNEQFF. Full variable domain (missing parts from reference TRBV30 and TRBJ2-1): SQTIHQWPATLVQPVGSPLSLECTVEGTSNPNLYWYRQAAGRGLQLLFYSVGIGQISSEVPQNLSASRPQDRQFILSSKKLLLSDSGFYLCAWSPLAGPYNEQFFGPGTRLTVL.

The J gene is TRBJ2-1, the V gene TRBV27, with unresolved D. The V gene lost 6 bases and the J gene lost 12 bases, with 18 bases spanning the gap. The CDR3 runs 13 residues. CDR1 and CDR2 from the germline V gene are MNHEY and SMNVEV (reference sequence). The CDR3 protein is CASRPTNPMGQFF. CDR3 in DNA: TGTGCCAGCAGACCCACTAACCCCATGGGGCAGTTCTTC.

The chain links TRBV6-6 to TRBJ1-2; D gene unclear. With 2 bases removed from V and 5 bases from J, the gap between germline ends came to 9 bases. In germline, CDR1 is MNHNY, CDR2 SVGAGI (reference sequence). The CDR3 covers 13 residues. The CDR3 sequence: CASSYVSSYGYTF. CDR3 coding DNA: TGTGCCAGCAGTTACGTGTCGTCGTATGGCTACACCTTC.

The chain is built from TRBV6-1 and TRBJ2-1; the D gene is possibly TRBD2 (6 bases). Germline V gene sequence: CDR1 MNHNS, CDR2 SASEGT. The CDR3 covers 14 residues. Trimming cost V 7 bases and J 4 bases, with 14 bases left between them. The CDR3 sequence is CASKELAEYNEQFF. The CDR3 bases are TGTGCCAGCAAAGAGTTAGCGGAGTACAATGAGCAGTTCTTC.

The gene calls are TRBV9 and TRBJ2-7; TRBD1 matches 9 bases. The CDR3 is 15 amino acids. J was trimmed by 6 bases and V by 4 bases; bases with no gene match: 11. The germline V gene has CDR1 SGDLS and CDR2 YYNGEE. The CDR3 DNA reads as TGTGCCAGCAGCTTAACAGGGGGCCTCCCAGGCGAGCAGTACTTC. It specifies CASSLTGGLPGEQYF.

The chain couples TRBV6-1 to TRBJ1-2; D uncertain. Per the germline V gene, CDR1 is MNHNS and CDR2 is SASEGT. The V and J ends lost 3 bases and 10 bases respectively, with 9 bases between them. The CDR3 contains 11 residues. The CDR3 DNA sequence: TGTGCCAGCAGTGATCGTCGAGACTACACCTTC. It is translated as CASSDRRDYTF.

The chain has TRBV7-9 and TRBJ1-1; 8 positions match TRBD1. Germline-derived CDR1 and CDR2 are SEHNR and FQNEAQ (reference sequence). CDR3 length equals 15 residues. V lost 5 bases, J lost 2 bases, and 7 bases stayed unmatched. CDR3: CASSEGRGRNTEAFF. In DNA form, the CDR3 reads TGTGCCAGCAGCGAGGGCAGGGGGCGTAACACTGAAGCTTTCTTT.

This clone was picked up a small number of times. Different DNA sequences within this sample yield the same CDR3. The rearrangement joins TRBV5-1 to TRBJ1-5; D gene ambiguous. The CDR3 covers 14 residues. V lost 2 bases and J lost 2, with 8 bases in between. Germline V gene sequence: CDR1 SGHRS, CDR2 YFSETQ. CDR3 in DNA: TGCGCCAGCAGCTTAGGCGGGGGCAATCAGCCCCAGCATTTT. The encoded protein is CASSLGGGNQPQHF.

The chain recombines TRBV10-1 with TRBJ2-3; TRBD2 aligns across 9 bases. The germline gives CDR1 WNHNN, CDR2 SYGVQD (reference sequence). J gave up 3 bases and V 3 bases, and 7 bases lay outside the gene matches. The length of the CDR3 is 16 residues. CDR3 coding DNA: TGCGCCAGCAGTGATTTAGCGGGAGAAACGACAGATACGCAGTATTTT. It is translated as CASSDLAGETTDTQYF.

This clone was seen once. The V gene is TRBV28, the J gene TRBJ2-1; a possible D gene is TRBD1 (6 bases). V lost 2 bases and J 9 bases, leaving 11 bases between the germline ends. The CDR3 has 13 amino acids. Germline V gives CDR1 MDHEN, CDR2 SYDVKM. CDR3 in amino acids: CASSLDRLLEQFF. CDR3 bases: TGTGCCAGCAGTTTAGACAGGTTACTTGAGCAGTTCTTC.

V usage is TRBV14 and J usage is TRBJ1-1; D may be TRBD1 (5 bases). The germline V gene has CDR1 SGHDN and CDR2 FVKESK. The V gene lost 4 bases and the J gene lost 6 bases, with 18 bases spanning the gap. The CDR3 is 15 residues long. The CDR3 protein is CASSREDIISAEAFF. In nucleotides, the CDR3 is TGTGCCAGCAGCCGAGAGGACATCATAAGTGCTGAAGCTTTCTTT. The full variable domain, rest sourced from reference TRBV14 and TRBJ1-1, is EAGVTQFPSHSVIEKGQTVTLRCDPISGHDNLYWYRRVMGKEIKFLLHFVKESKQDESGMPNNRFLAERTGGTYSTLKVQPAELEDSGVYFCASSREDIISAEAFFGQGTRLTVV.

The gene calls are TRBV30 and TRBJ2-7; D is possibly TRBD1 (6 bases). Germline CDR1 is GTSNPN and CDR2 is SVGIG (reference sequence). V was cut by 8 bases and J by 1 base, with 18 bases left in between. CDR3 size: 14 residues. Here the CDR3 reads CASSPSQGSYEQYF. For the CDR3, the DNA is TGTGCCAGTAGTCCCTCCCAGGGGTCCTACGAGCAGTACTTC.

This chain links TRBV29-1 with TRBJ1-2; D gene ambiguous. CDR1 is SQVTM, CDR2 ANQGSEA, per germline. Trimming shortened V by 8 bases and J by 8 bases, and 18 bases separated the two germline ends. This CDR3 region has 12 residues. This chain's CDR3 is CSWREEGRGYTF. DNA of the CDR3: TGCAGCTGGAGGGAGGAAGGGAGAGGCTACACCTTC.

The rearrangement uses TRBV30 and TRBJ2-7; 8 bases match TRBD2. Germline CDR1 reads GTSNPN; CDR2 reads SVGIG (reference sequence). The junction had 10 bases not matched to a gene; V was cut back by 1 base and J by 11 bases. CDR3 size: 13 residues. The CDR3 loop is CAWSGGLGNQEYF. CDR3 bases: TGTGCCTGGAGTGGGGGACTAGGAAACCAGGAGTACTTC. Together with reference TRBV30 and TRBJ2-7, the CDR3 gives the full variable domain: SQTIHQWPATLVQPVGSPLSLECTVEGTSNPNLYWYRQAAGRGLQLLFYSVGIGQISSEVPQNLSASRPQDRQFILSSKKLLLSDSGFYLCAWSGGLGNQEYFGPGTRLTVT.

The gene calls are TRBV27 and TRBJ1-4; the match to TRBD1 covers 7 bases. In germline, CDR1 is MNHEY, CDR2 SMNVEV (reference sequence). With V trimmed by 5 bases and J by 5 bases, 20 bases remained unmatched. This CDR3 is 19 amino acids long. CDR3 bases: TGTGCCAGCAGTCCCCAATCGTGGGACAGAACCGGCTTAAATGAAAAACTGTTTTTT. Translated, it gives CASSPQSWDRTGLNEKLFF.

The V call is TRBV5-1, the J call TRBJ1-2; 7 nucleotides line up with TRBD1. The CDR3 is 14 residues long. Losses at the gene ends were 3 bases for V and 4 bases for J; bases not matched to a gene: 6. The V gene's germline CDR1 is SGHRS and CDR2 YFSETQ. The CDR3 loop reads CASSSRTGTYGYTF. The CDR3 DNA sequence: TGCGCCAGCAGCTCGAGGACAGGCACCTATGGCTACACCTTC. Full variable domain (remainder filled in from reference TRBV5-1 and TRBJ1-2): KAGVTQTPRYLIKTRGQQVTLSCSPISGHRSVSWYQQTPGQGLQFLFEYFSETQRNKGNFPGRFSGRQFSNSRSEMNVSTLELGDSALYLCASSSRTGTYGYTFGSGTRLTVV.

CDR3 DNA sequence: TGTGCCAGCAGTTTATCTCCGACTAGCGGGAGGATCAATGAGCAGTTCTTC. Amino acids: CASSLSPTSGRINEQFF. V is TRBV27 and J is TRBJ2-1, with TRBD2 matching over 13 bases. The germline gives CDR1 MNHEY, CDR2 SMNVEV (reference sequence). Germline trimming cut 0 bases from V and 6 bases from J; bases unmatched to any gene: 5. The CDR3 has 17 amino acids.

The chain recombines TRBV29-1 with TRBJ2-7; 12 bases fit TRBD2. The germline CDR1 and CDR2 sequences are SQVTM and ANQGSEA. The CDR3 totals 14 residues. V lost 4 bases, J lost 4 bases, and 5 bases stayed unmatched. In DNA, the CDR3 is TGCAGCGTTGCTACCGGGACTAGCGGGTACGAGCAGTACTTC. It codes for CSVATGTSGYEQYF.

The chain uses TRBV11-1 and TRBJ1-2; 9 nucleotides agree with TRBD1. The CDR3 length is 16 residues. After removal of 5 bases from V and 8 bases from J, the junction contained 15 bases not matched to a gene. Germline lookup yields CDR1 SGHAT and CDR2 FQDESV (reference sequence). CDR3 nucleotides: TGTGCCAGCAGCAGTAACAGCATCACAGGGGGCGGAGGCTACACCTTC. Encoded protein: CASSSNSITGGGGYTF.

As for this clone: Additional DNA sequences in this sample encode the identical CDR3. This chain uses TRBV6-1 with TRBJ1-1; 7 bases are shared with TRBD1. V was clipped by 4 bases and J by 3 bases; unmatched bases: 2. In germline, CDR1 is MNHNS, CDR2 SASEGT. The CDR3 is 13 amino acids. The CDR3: CASSGQGYTEAFF. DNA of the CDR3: TGTGCCAGCAGTGGACAGGGCTACACTGAAGCTTTCTTT.

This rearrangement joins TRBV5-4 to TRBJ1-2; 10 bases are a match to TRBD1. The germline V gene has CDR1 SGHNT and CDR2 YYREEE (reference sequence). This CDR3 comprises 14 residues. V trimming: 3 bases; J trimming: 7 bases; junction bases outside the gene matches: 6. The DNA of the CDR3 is TGTGCCAGCAGCTCCGACAGGGGGCGAGTTGGCTACACCTTC. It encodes CASSSDRGRVGYTF.

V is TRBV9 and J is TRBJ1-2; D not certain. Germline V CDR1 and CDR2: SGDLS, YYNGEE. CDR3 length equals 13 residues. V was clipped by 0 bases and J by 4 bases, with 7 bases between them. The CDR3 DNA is TGTGCCAGCAGCGTAGGTCCTGTCTATGGCTACACCTTC. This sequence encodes CASSVGPVYGYTF.

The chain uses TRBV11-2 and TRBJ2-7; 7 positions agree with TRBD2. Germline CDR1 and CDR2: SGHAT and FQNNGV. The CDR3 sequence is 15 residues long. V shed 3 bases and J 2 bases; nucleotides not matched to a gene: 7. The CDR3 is CASSFVAGTTYEQYF. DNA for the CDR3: TGTGCCAGCAGCTTTGTAGCGGGTACGACCTACGAGCAGTACTTC.

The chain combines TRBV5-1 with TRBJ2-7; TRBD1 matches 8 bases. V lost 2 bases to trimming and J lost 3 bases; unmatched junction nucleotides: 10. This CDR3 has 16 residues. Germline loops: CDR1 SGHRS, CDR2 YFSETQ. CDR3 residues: CASSFAGRGQGYEQYF. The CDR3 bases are TGCGCCAGCAGCTTTGCGGGCAGGGGGCAGGGCTACGAGCAGTACTTC.

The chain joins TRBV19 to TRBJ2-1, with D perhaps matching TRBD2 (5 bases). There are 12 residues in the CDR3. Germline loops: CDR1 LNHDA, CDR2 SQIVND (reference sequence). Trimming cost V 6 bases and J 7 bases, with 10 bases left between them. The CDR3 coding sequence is TGTGCCAGTAGCCCCGAGGGTAATGAGCAGTTCTTC. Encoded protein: CASSPEGNEQFF.

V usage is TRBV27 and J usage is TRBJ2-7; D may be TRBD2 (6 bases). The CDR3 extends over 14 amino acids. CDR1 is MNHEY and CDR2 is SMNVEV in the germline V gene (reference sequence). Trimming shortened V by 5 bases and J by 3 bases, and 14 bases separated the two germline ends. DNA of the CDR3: TGTGCCAGCAGTAAACCTGGAGGGGTCTACGAGCAGTACTTC. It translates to CASSKPGGVYEQYF.